These 14 T cell receptor beta chains originate from one sample sequenced in a study of T-cell reconstitution after alpha-beta-depleted transplantation in children. Unique molecular identifiers featured in how the TCRbeta library was prepared. TCRdb ran MiXCR on the PCR reads and lists one entry per CDR3 protein. The data contain about 870,000 distinct CDR3 sequences, less than 20% of them singletons. The sequencing used PBMCs, mostly from graft donor cells, collected 360 days after TCRalphabeta/CD19-depleted stem cell transplant. The receptor set was obtained from a male patient aged 10 to 17 who had a stem cell transplant for acute lymphoblastic leukemia, so the T cells may come from the graft donor.

There are many counts of this clonotype. The chain has TRBV4-2 and TRBJ2-7; 8 nucleotides agree with TRBD2. Germline trimming cut 2 bases from V and 3 bases from J; bases unmatched to any gene: 9. This CDR3 has 16 amino acids. Germline V gene lookup returns CDR1 LGHNA and CDR2 YNFKEQ. The CDR3 spells CASSQRTSGRGYEQYF. The DNA of the CDR3 is TGTGCCAGCAGCCAAAGGACCAGCGGGAGAGGCTACGAGCAGTACTTC.

The J gene is TRBJ2-2, the V gene TRBV7-9; a weak D match, TRBD2 (5 bases). The V gene lost 3 bases and the J gene lost 1 base, with 12 bases spanning the gap. Looked up from germline, CDR1 is SEHNR and CDR2 is FQNEAQ (reference sequence). The CDR3 consists of 16 residues. The CDR3 DNA reads as TGTGCCAGCAGCTTCGTCGCCGGAGGGAACACCGGGGAGCTGTTTTTT. Translation gives CASSFVAGGNTGELFF. The full variable domain, completed using reference TRBV7-9 and TRBJ2-2, is DTGVSQNPRHKITKRGQNVTFRCDPISEHNRLYWYRQTLGQGPEFLTYFQNEAQLEKSRLLSDRFSAERPKGSFSTLEIQRTEQGDSAMYLCASSFVAGGNTGELFFGEGSRLTVL.

This clonotype has at least ten counts. The rearrangement joins TRBV20-1 to TRBJ2-1; D is unresolved. The germline CDR1 and CDR2 sequences are DFQATT and SNEGSKA (reference sequence). The CDR3 is made up of 14 amino acids. V was clipped by 3 bases and J by 1 base, with 10 bases between them. DNA of the CDR3: TGCAGTGCTAGGGATAGCCCTTCCTACAATGAGCAGTTCTTC. Protein sequence: CSARDSPSYNEQFF.

V and J are TRBV6-4 and TRBJ2-1; tentatively, D is TRBD1 or TRBD2 (5 bases each). Trimming pared 6 bases from V and 0 bases from J, leaving 18 bases between. This CDR3 is 17 amino acids long. Germline V gives CDR1 MRHNA, CDR2 SNTAGT. DNA of the CDR3: TGTGCCAGCAGCTACCGGGACCCCAAAAGCTCCTACAATGAGCAGTTCTTC. This encodes CASSYRDPKSSYNEQFF.

This sequence joins TRBV5-1 and TRBJ2-7; a possible D gene is TRBD2 (6 bases). This CDR3 is 14 amino acids long. Germline CDR1 is SGHRS and CDR2 is YFSETQ. V was clipped by 2 bases and J by 4 bases, with 13 bases between them. The CDR3 DNA sequence: TGCGCCAGCAGCTTCGCGGGGCTGGTGTACGAGCAGTACTTC. Protein sequence: CASSFAGLVYEQYF.

This clonotype was recorded only once. This sequence joins TRBV4-1 and TRBJ2-7; D may be TRBD1 or TRBD2 (5 bases each). CDR3 length: 15 amino acids. Between the trimmed V and J ends, which lost 3 bases and 3 bases, there was a span of 15 bases. CDR1 and CDR2 from the germline V gene are MGHRA and YSYEKL. The CDR3 DNA reads TGCGCCAGCAGCCAGCCGTGGGGGAAATACTACGAGCAGTACTTC. This gives the protein CASSQPWGKYYEQYF.

This clonotype was recorded a few times. The chain carries TRBV12-3 or TRBV12-4 and TRBJ2-2; tentatively, D is TRBD1 (6 bases). The CDR3 has 13 residues. With 8 bases removed from V and 8 bases from J, the gap between germline ends came to 15 bases. CDR3 in amino acids: CASGQGSRGELFF. For the CDR3, the DNA is TGTGCCAGCGGTCAGGGGTCGAGGGGGGAGCTGTTTTTT.

The gene calls are TRBV7-3 and TRBJ1-2; 9 bases align to TRBD1. V trimming: 1 base; J trimming: 4 bases; junction bases outside the gene matches: 7. The germline V gene encodes CDR1 SGHTA and CDR2 FQGTGA. This CDR3 has 16 amino acids. This CDR3 reads CASSLRSGTGIYGYTF. The CDR3 DNA is TGTGCCAGCAGCTTAAGGAGCGGGACAGGGATCTATGGCTACACCTTC.

Ten or more counts support this clonotype. The V call is TRBV5-1, the J call TRBJ2-7; 7 bases align to TRBD2. V gave up 2 bases and J gave up 0 bases; unmatched junction bases: 8. The CDR3 length is 16 residues. Germline V gives CDR1 SGHRS, CDR2 YFSETQ. CDR3 amino acids: CASSLASGAPSYEQYF. As DNA, the CDR3 is TGCGCCAGCAGCTTAGCTAGCGGAGCCCCCTCCTACGAGCAGTACTTC.

A note on this clonotype: Because it lacks the conserved phenylalanine or tryptophan at the end, this CDR3 is likely a read error. The genes are TRBV29-1 and TRBJ2-7; 8 bases align to TRBD2. CDR3 length: 13 residues. Germline lookup yields CDR1 SQVTM and CDR2 ANQGSEA. Losses at the gene ends were 5 bases for V and 3 bases for J; bases not matched to a gene: 6. This chain's CDR3 is CSVQAGVIYEQYS. As DNA, the CDR3 is TGCAGCGTTCAAGCGGGAGTCATCTACGAGCAGTACTCC.

This clonotype turned up a few times. The chain carries TRBV5-1 and TRBJ2-4; D is tentatively TRBD1 or TRBD2 (5 bases each). This CDR3 contains 17 residues. Trimming pared 3 bases from V and 6 bases from J, leaving 22 bases between. Germline V gene data show CDR1 as SGHRS and CDR2 as YFSETQ. CDR3 in DNA: TGCGCCAGCAGCTCCCCGTGGGACCCCCTAGTCCCAAACATTCAGTACTTC. Protein sequence: CASSSPWDPLVPNIQYF.

The chain couples TRBV4-1 to TRBJ2-4; 8 bases match TRBD2. The CDR3 length is 18 residues. The V and J ends lost 5 bases and 0 bases, in that order; junction bases with no gene match: 12. Per the germline V gene, CDR1 is MGHRA and CDR2 is YSYEKL. This CDR3 reads CASSSLAGTRLAKNIQYF. The CDR3 nucleotides read TGCGCCAGCAGCTCTCTAGCGGGTACACGTTTAGCCAAAAACATTCAGTACTTC.

This sequence joins TRBV18 and TRBJ2-7; D is ambiguous. V lost 3 bases, J lost 0 bases, and 15 bases lay in between. The germline CDR1 and CDR2 sequences are KGHSH and LQKENI. The CDR3 length is 16 residues. The CDR3 spells CASSPMVIGGSYEQYF. CDR3 nucleotide sequence: TGTGCCAGCTCACCGATGGTCATCGGCGGCTCCTACGAGCAGTACTTC.

This clonotype appeared a few times. The chain links TRBV6-5 to TRBJ1-5; TRBD1 matches at 8 bases. The V gene's germline CDR1 is MNHEY and CDR2 SVGAGI. This CDR3 has 15 residues. Trimming at V came to 6 bases and at J to 5 bases, leaving 9 bases not matched to a gene. CDR3 bases: TGTGCCAGCAGCCCTAGACAGGGGTTGCATCAGCCCCAGCATTTT. Translated: CASSPRQGLHQPQHF.